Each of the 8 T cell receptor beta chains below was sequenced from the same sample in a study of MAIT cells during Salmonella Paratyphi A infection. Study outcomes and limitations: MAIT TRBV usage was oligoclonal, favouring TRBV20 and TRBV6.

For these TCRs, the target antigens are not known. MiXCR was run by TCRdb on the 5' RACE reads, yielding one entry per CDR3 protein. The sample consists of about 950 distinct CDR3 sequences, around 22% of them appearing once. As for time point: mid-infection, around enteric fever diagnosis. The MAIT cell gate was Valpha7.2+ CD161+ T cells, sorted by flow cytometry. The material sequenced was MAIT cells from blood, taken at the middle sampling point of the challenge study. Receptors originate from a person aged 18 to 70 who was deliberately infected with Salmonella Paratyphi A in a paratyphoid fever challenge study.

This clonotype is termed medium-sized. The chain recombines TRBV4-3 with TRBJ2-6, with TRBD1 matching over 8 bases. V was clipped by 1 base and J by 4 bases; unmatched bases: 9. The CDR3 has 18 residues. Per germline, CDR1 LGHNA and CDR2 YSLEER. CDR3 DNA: TGCGCCAGCAGCCAAGCCTCGACAGGGGCGGAAGGGGCCAACGTCCTGACTTTC. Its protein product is CASSQASTGAEGANVLTF.

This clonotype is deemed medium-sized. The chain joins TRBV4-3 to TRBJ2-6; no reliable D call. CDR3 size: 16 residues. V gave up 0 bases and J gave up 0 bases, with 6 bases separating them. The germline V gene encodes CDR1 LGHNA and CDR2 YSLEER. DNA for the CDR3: TGCGCCAGCAGCCAAGAGGGCAACTCTGGGGCCAACGTCCTGACTTTC. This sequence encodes CASSQEGNSGANVLTF.

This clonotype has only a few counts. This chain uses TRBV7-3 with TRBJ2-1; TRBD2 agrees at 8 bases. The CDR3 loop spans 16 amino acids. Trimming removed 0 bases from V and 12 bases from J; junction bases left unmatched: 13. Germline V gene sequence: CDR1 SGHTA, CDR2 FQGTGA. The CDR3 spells CASSLTRAAGGAGQFF. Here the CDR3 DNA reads TGTGCCAGCAGCTTAACGCGAGCCGCGGGGGGCGCGGGGCAGTTCTTC.

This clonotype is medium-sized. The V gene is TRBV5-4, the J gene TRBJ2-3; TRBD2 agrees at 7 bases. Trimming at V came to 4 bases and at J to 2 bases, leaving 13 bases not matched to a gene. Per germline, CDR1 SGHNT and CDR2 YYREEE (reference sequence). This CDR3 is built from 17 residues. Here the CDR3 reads CASSVAGVAGPTDTQYF. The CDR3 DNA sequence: TGTGCCAGCAGCGTCGCCGGGGTAGCGGGCCCCACAGATACGCAGTATTTT.

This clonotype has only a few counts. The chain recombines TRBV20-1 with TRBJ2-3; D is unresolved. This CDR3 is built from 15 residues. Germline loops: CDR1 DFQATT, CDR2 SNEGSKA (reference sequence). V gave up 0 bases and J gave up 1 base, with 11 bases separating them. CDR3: CSARDIDSRTDTQYF. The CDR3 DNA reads TGCAGTGCTAGAGATATCGACTCACGCACAGATACGCAGTATTTT.

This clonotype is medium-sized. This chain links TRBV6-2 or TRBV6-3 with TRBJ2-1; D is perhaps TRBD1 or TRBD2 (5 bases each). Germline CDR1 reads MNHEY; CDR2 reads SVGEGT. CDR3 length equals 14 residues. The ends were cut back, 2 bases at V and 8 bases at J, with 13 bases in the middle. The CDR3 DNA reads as TGTGCCAGCAGTTACGGGGGAGCGTCAGATGAGCAGTTCTTC. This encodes CASSYGGASDEQFF.

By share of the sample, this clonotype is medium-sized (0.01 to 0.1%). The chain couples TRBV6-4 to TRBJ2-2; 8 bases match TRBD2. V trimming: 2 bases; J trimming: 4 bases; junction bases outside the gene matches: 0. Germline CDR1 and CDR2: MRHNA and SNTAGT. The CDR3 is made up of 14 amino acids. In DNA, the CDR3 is TGTGCCAGCAGTGACGGGACTAGCACCGGGGAGCTGTTTTTT. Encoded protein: CASSDGTSTGELFF.

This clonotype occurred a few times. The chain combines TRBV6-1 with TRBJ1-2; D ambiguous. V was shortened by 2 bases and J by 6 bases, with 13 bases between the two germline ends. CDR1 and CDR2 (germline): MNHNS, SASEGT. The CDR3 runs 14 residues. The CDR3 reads CASSEREIANGYTF. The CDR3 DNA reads TGTGCCAGCAGTGAAAGGGAGATCGCGAATGGCTACACCTTC.